These 24 T cell receptor beta chains originate from one sample sequenced in a study of tumor-infiltrating lymphocytes in primary liver carcinoma. Synthesis of TCR beta cDNA was carried out from approximately 500 ng total RNA with a constant-region primer. ARM-PCR, slightly modified, supplied the TCR beta libraries through three nested multiplex PCR rounds. Use of TRBV1-TRBV30 forward primers with a C-beta reverse primer characterized the first two PCR rounds, which lasted about 9 cycles each. MiXCR was run by TCRdb on the multiplex PCR reads, yielding one entry per CDR3 protein. The table has about 200,000 distinct CDR3 sequences, almost 65% seen once. They got blood RNA out of unsorted whole blood and also pulled out germline DNA. Sequencing input: peripheral blood. The origin of the receptors is an older woman with primary liver carcinoma and hepatitis B virus infection.

Details on this clonotype: At one end the junction does not follow the germline gene, possibly because of a read error. The chain combines TRBV12-3 or TRBV12-4 with TRBJ2-1, with D possibly TRBD2 on 6 matching bases. The CDR3 spans 17 residues. The CDR3 sequence is CASSFTGTEGIQNEQFF. CDR3 nucleotide sequence: TGTGCCAGCAGCTTCACCGGGACTGAAGGGATCCAGAATGAACAGTTCTTC.

About this clonotype: One end of the junction does not line up with germline, which may come from a read error. The V and J genes are TRBV6-5 and TRBJ2-1, with a tentative D call TRBD2 (6 bases). The CDR3 extends over 19 amino acids. CDR1 and CDR2 from the germline V gene are MNHEY and SVGAGI. CDR3 region: CASSSFRRVQQGSNNEQFF. CDR3 nucleotides: TGTGCCAGCAGTTCATTTAGGAGGGTCCAGCAGGGCTCCAACAATGAGCAGTTCTTC.

In this sample, this clonotype turned up once. Just one base apart from a much larger clone, this may be a read error. Without the conserved terminal phenylalanine or tryptophan, this CDR3 likely stems from a read error. The chain is built from TRBV14 and TRBJ1-6; TRBD1 agrees at 8 bases. This CDR3 contains 15 residues. Trimming at V came to 3 bases and at J to 7 bases, leaving 5 bases not matched to a gene. CDR1 is SGHDN and CDR2 is FVKESK in the germline V gene. The CDR3 is CASSQTGVWNSPLHL. As DNA, the CDR3 is TGTGCCAGCAGCCAGACAGGGGTGTGGAATTCACCCCTCCACTTG.

Points on this clonotype: A single base separates this from a much larger clone, so it may be a read error. The rearrangement uses TRBV12-3 or TRBV12-4 and TRBJ2-4; TRBD2 is a possible D gene (7 bases). This CDR3 contains 14 residues. The CDR3 here is CATSLGGPKNIKYF. The DNA of the CDR3 is TGTGCCACCTCCTTGGGGGGGCCCAAAAACATTAAGTACTTC.

As concerns this clonotype: A read error may explain this, as a much larger clone is one base away. The V and J genes are TRBV6-6 and TRBJ2-7; 7 bases match TRBD2. This CDR3 region has 15 residues. Per germline, CDR1 MNHNY and CDR2 SVGAGI (reference sequence). CDR3 sequence: CASSYLGGSSYDQYF. For the CDR3, the DNA is TGTGCCAGCAGTTACCTCGGCGGGAGCTCCTACGATCAGTACTTC.

A few counts support this clonotype. V gene TRBV28 combines with J gene TRBJ2-2, with no clear D. Germline lookup yields CDR1 MDHEN and CDR2 SYDVKM. V was cut by 8 bases and J by 1 base, with 8 bases left in between. This CDR3 region has 13 residues. The DNA of the CDR3 is TGTGCCAGCGTTTCTCGGAACACCGGGGAGCTGTTTTTT. As protein: CASVSRNTGELFF.

V gene TRBV7-3 combines with J gene TRBJ2-1; 9 positions agree with TRBD1. V lost 5 bases and J lost 8; bases outside the gene matches: 7. Germline CDR1 is SGHTA and CDR2 is FQGTGA. This CDR3 has 14 residues. The CDR3 DNA reads TGTGCCAGCAGCATCGGGACAGGGCGAGATGAGCAGTTCTTC. Its translation: CASSIGTGRDEQFF.

This clonotype was recorded a few times. This sequence joins TRBV4-1 and TRBJ2-2; D perhaps matches TRBD1 (7 bases). Germline V gene lookup returns CDR1 MGHRA and CDR2 YSYEKL. V lost 4 bases and J lost 3, with 15 bases in between. CDR3 size: 16 residues. The CDR3, as DNA: TGCGCCAGCAGCCGTCGACAGGGCGGGGACACCGGGGAGCTGTTTTTT. Amino acid sequence: CASSRRQGGDTGELFF.

The chain employs TRBV28 and TRBJ1-5, with D uncertain. This CDR3 comprises 14 residues. Between the trimmed V and J ends, which lost 1 base and 6 bases, there was a span of 10 bases. Germline CDR1 reads MDHEN; CDR2 reads SYDVKM. CDR3 region: CASSLSPTVQPQHF. The CDR3 nucleotides read TGTGCCAGCAGTTTATCCCCCACAGTTCAGCCCCAGCATTTT.

As concerns this clonotype: It may be a read error: a sequence one base away is much more abundant. This rearrangement joins TRBV12-3 or TRBV12-4 to TRBJ1-2; a possible D gene is TRBD1 (5 bases). The CDR3 is made up of 12 amino acids. CDR3 in DNA: TGTGCCAGCAGCAGGCAGGGTGGTGGCTACATCTTC. Translation: CASSRQGGGYIF.

With regard to this clonotype: The junction and the germline gene differ at one end; a read error may be behind it. The rearrangement joins TRBV6-1 to TRBJ1-2; possibly TRBD1 for D (6 bases). There are 15 residues in the CDR3. CDR1 MNHNS and CDR2 SASEGT come from the germline V gene. The CDR3 region is CASSYSDRTKYGYTF. The CDR3 coding sequence is TGTGCCAGCAGTTACTCAGACAGGACTAAGTATGGCTACACCTTC.

This clonotype was counted ten times or more. The rearrangement uses TRBV6-2 or TRBV6-3 and TRBJ1-5; 7 nucleotides align to TRBD1. Germline CDR1 MNHEY, CDR2 SVGEGT. Losses at the gene ends were 6 bases for V and 0 bases for J; bases not matched to a gene: 5. The CDR3 totals 15 residues. CDR3 nucleotide sequence: TGTGCCAGCAGCTTCAGGGGGTTTAGCAATCAGCCCCAGCATTTT. Residues: CASSFRGFSNQPQHF.

Worth noting for this clonotype: One end of the junction is discordant with germline, which a read error may explain. The V gene is TRBV11-3, the J gene TRBJ1-1, with D hard to call. This CDR3 is 12 amino acids long. The germline V gene has CDR1 SGHNT and CDR2 YENEEA. The CDR3 sequence is CVSSEDGVRAFF. In nucleotides, the CDR3 is TGTGTCAGCAGCGAGGACGGGGTGCGGGCTTTCTTT.

This chain uses TRBV10-3 with TRBJ1-1; D may be TRBD1 (5 bases). Trimming pared 11 bases from V and 3 bases from J, leaving 16 bases between. The germline V gene encodes CDR1 ENHRY and CDR2 SYGVKD. The CDR3 runs 13 residues. CDR3 in amino acids: CAANMGGDTEAFF. DNA of the CDR3: TGTGCCGCCAACATGGGGGGTGACACTGAAGCTTTCTTT.

The rearrangement links TRBV6-1 to TRBJ1-4, with D perhaps matching TRBD1 (5 bases). CDR3 length: 15 amino acids. The germline V and J ends were trimmed by 3 bases and 5 bases, with 13 bases remaining between them. Per germline, CDR1 MNHNS and CDR2 SASEGT. CDR3 protein: CASSDVQVTNEKLFF. The CDR3 DNA is TGTGCCAGCAGTGACGTACAGGTTACAAATGAAAAACTGTTTTTT.

On this clonotype itself: This may stem from a read error, because a much larger clone lies one nucleotide away. The chain links TRBV5-6 to TRBJ1-5, with D unclear. With 2 bases removed from V and 4 bases from J, the gap between germline ends came to 13 bases. The CDR3 sequence is 15 residues long. Looked up from germline, CDR1 is SGHDT and CDR2 is YYEEEE. The CDR3 region is CASSFGPGPNQPQHF. CDR3 coding DNA: TGTGCCAGCAGCTTTGGTCCAGGACCTAATCAGCCCCAGCATTTT.

The sample holds a few counts of this clonotype. With a much larger clone just one base away, this may be a read error. The rearrangement links TRBV10-3 to TRBJ2-2; D may be TRBD2 (7 bases). Germline-derived CDR1 and CDR2 are ENHRY and SYGVKD. The CDR3 is made up of 15 amino acids. The CDR3 protein is CAISEGGGDTGELLF. CDR3 nucleotide sequence: TGTGCCATCAGTGAAGGCGGGGGCGACACCGGGGAGCTGTTGTTT.

The V gene is TRBV7-9, the J gene TRBJ1-4; 9 bases are shared with TRBD1. With 10 bases clipped from V and 0 bases from J, the junction kept 15 bases outside the gene matches. CDR1 is SEHNR and CDR2 is FQNEAQ in the germline V gene (reference sequence). This CDR3 comprises 18 residues. The CDR3 protein is CANGLSAGQGTTNEKLFF. The CDR3 DNA sequence: TGTGCCAACGGCTTATCCGCGGGACAGGGAACAACTAATGAAAAACTGTTTTTT.

CDR3 DNA sequence: TGTGCCAGCAGCTGGGACAGGGTATCGCCCCTCCACTTT. It is translated as CASSWDRVSPLHF. The rearrangement uses TRBV7-9 and TRBJ1-6, with 9 bases matching TRBD1. Germline lookup yields CDR1 SEHNR and CDR2 FQNEAQ (reference sequence). The length of the CDR3 is 13 residues. The J segment lost 13 bases and the V segment lost 4 bases, leaving 5 bases of the junction unmatched.

To note about this clonotype: The CDR3 ends on some other residue instead of the conserved phenylalanine or tryptophan, so this is likely a read error. The rearrangement joins TRBV11-2 to TRBJ2-7; 7 bases map to TRBD1. The CDR3 length is 15 residues. Germline CDR1 and CDR2: SGHAT and FQNNGV. Here the CDR3 reads CTSSLNLQGDGEQYY. The CDR3 DNA is TGTACCAGCAGCTTAAATTTGCAGGGGGATGGCGAGCAGTACTAC.

On this clonotype itself: Mismatch with germline at one junction end may stem from a read error. CDR3 residues: CANSYSSDNDQFF. CDR3 in DNA: TGTGCCAACAGTTACTCGTCAGACAATGATCAGTTCTTC. The J gene is TRBJ2-1, the V gene TRBV6-5; D not resolved. Per germline, CDR1 MNHEY and CDR2 SVGAGI. CDR3 length: 13 residues.

A note on this clonotype: This may come from a read error, since a much larger clone is one base off. In DNA form, the CDR3 reads TGTGCCAGCAGCTTTCGAGGGACCTATGGCTACACCTTC. Translating gives CASSFRGTYGYTF. The rearrangement uses TRBV5-4 and TRBJ1-2; TRBD1 is a possible D gene (5 bases). In germline, CDR1 is SGHNT, CDR2 YYREEE (reference sequence). The CDR3 loop spans 13 amino acids. V shed 2 bases and J shed 4 bases, with 9 bases lying between them.

The chain employs TRBV6-1 and TRBJ2-6; D perhaps matches TRBD1 (6 bases). Germline values: CDR1 MNHNS, CDR2 SASEGT. This CDR3 is built from 17 residues. The V gene lost 7 bases and the J gene lost 0 bases, with 16 bases spanning the gap. The CDR3 is CASNARDTISGANVLTF. DNA for the CDR3: TGTGCCAGCAATGCCCGGGACACAATCTCTGGGGCCAACGTCCTGACTTTC.

V gene TRBV5-1 combines with J gene TRBJ2-7; 7 bases align to TRBD2. CDR3 length equals 12 residues. V shed 0 bases, J shed 6 bases, and the junction held 0 bases outside the gene matches. The germline V gene encodes CDR1 SGHRS and CDR2 YFSETQ. CDR3: CASSLGGGEQYF. The CDR3 DNA reads as TGCGCCAGCAGCTTGGGGGGGGGCGAGCAGTACTTC.